The 21 T cell receptor beta chains in this list originate from one sample, sequenced in a study of prognosis after radiotherapy for stage I lung cancer. TCR beta CDR3 was amplified from genomic DNA by two-round multiplex PCR. The authors ran first-round PCR with primers specific to each TRBV and TRBJ gene. TCRdb passed the multiplex PCR reads through MiXCR, listing each CDR3 protein once. The sample comprises about 59,000 distinct CDR3 sequences, around 27% of which are singletons, and 6% to 9% rests with the top ten. The material sequenced was PBMCs, taken before or after stereotactic body radiation therapy (not recorded which). The receptors stem from a donor at least 50 years old with non-small cell lung cancer.

This clonotype was observed many times. The CDR3 spells CASSEQRIGNSPLHF. DNA for the CDR3: TGTGCCAGCAGCGAACAGCGGATTGGGAATTCACCCCTCCACTTT. The chain couples TRBV7-2 to TRBJ1-6; the D is unclear. The germline gives CDR1 SGHTA, CDR2 FQGNSA. V gave up 5 bases and J gave up 7 bases, with 15 bases separating them. The CDR3 spans 15 residues.

This clonotype has ten or more counts. The rearrangement joins TRBV11-2 to TRBJ2-3, with D uncertain. CDR1 is SGHAT and CDR2 is FQNNGV in the germline V gene. The CDR3 consists of 14 residues. Trimming cost V 0 bases and J 8 bases, with 12 bases left between them. CDR3 in DNA: TGTGCCAGCAGCTTAGATCGAGGTACCGGTACGCAGTATTTT. Protein sequence: CASSLDRGTGTQYF.

To note about this clonotype: A single base is all that separates this from a far larger clone, so a read error is likely. The V and J genes are TRBV6-6 and TRBJ2-6, with D perhaps TRBD2 (6 bases). Germline V lookup: CDR1 MNHNY, CDR2 SVGAGI (reference sequence). CDR3 length equals 15 residues. CDR3 protein: CAISYSSGGANVLTF. In DNA form, the CDR3 reads TGTGCCATCAGTTACTCGAGCGGGGGGGCCAACGTCCTGACTTTC.

This clonotype came up many times. V is TRBV29-1 and J is TRBJ2-5; TRBD1 aligns across 9 bases. The V gene end was trimmed by 7 bases and the J gene end by 4 bases; junction bases not matched to a gene: 10. Germline CDR1 SQVTM, CDR2 ANQGSEA. The CDR3 runs to 14 residues. The CDR3 loop reads CSGIQGAIRETQYF. CDR3 sequence (DNA): TGCAGCGGAATACAGGGGGCGATTCGAGAGACCCAGTACTTC.

This clonotype was counted many times. The chain uses TRBV24-1 and TRBJ2-3; D is unresolved. Germline lookup yields CDR1 KGHDR and CDR2 SFDVKD. V shed 4 bases and J shed 1 base, with 14 bases lying between them. The CDR3 consists of 16 residues. CDR3 amino acids: CATSETRLGGTDTQYF. CDR3 DNA: TGTGCCACCAGTGAAACCCGCCTTGGGGGCACAGATACGCAGTATTTT.

This clonotype showed up many times. The gene calls are TRBV4-1 and TRBJ2-3, with D unresolved. Germline lookup yields CDR1 MGHRA and CDR2 YSYEKL. The CDR3 has 14 amino acids. The germline V and J ends were trimmed by 1 base and 0 bases, with 5 bases remaining between them. The CDR3 sequence: CASSQVHSTDTQYF. Here the CDR3 DNA reads TGCGCCAGCAGCCAAGTACACAGCACAGATACGCAGTATTTT.

A few counts support this clonotype. The rearrangement links TRBV5-6 to TRBJ1-4; 9 bases fit TRBD1. CDR1 and CDR2 (germline): SGHDT, YYEEEE. CDR3 length: 14 residues. After removal of 2 bases from V and 7 bases from J, the junction contained 3 bases not matched to a gene. CDR3 coding DNA: TGTGCCAGCAGCTTACAGGGGGCGCGTGAAAAACTGTTTTTT. As protein: CASSLQGAREKLFF. The entire variable domain, with the rest obtained from reference TRBV5-6 and TRBJ1-4, is as follows: DAGVTQSPTHLIKTRGQQVTLRCSPKSGHDTVSWYQQALGQGPQFIFQYYEEEERQRGNFPDRFSGHQFPNYSSELNVNALLLGDSALYLCASSLQGAREKLFFGSGTQLSVL.

This clonotype was observed many times. V is TRBV18 and J is TRBJ1-3, with D possibly TRBD1 on 6 matching bases. Deletions cut 5 bases from V and 0 bases from J, with 8 bases between. Germline assignment: CDR1 KGHSH and CDR2 LQKENI. There are 14 residues in the CDR3. The CDR3 DNA is TGTGCCAGCTCAGAGGACAGCTCTGGAAACACCATATATTTT. Its translation: CASSEDSSGNTIYF.

By frequency in the sample, this clonotype is medium-sized. The CDR3 bases are TGTGCCAGCAGTTCCCCTGGGTCACCCCTCCACTTT. Encoded protein: CASSSPGSPLHF. V gene TRBV6-2 or TRBV6-3 combines with J gene TRBJ1-6; no clear D gene. This CDR3 contains 12 residues. Germline V gene sequence: CDR1 MNHEY, CDR2 SVGEGT. V was cut by 4 bases and J by 10 bases, with 8 bases left in between.

This clonotype came up many times. This sequence joins TRBV19 and TRBJ1-2; 9 positions match TRBD1. Germline assignment: CDR1 LNHDA and CDR2 SQIVND (reference sequence). The CDR3 totals 15 residues. After removal of 7 bases from V and 2 bases from J, the junction contained 8 bases not matched to a gene. The CDR3 DNA reads as TGTGCCAGTACCCAGGGGACAGGGCTAAACTATGGCTACACCTTC. This translates into CASTQGTGLNYGYTF.

The chain has TRBV9 and TRBJ2-5; D is unresolved. Germline-derived CDR1 and CDR2 are SGDLS and YYNGEE. Trimming pared 0 bases from V and 2 bases from J, leaving 11 bases between. CDR3 length: 15 residues. The CDR3 DNA reads as TGTGCCAGCAGCGTAGAGGGCAGCAGTCAAGAGACCCAGTACTTC. This encodes CASSVEGSSQETQYF.

This clonotype was counted at least ten times. The gene calls are TRBV2 and TRBJ1-1, with a possible D match to TRBD1 (5 bases). Germline V lookup: CDR1 SNHLY, CDR2 FYNNEI. The CDR3 has 14 amino acids. Trimming stripped 9 bases from V and 0 bases from J, with 14 bases between. CDR3 sequence: CASKTGHMNTEAFF. Written as DNA, the CDR3 is TGTGCCAGTAAAACCGGACATATGAACACTGAAGCTTTCTTT.

This clonotype appeared a few times. A much bigger clone sits one base away, suggesting this may be a read error. J is TRBJ1-5 and V is TRBV6-2 or TRBV6-3; D possibly corresponds to TRBD1 (5 bases). This CDR3 is 14 amino acids long. CDR1 and CDR2 (germline): MNHEY, SVGEGT. This CDR3 reads CASRGDSINHPQHF. The CDR3 coding sequence is TGTGCCAGCAGAGGCGACAGCATTAATCATCCCCAGCATTTT.

Of note for this clonotype: One junction end disagrees with the germline gene, perhaps due to a read error. The CDR3 spells CASSGRTVNTESFF. As DNA, the CDR3 is TGTGCCAGCAGCGGTAGGACAGTAAACACTGAATCTTTCTTT. J is TRBJ1-1 and V is TRBV5-4; a possible D gene is TRBD1 (6 bases). The CDR3 consists of 14 residues. Germline loops: CDR1 SGHNT, CDR2 YYREEE (reference sequence).

This clonotype was picked up many times. V gene TRBV30 combines with J gene TRBJ2-6; D ambiguous. The CDR3 loop spans 14 amino acids. The V gene's germline CDR1 is GTSNPN and CDR2 SVGIG (reference sequence). The V gene lost 4 bases and the J gene lost 0 bases, with 7 bases spanning the gap. The CDR3 region has the DNA TGTGCCTGGACAGGTAGCTCTGGGGCCAACGTCCTGACTTTC. Its translation is CAWTGSSGANVLTF.

About this clonotype: Only one base separates this from a far larger clonotype, so it likely reflects a read error. The CDR3 DNA is TGTGCCAGCAGAAGGGACACCGCAGCCTATAGCTACACCTTC. It codes for CASRRDTAAYSYTF. The chain is built from TRBV6-1 and TRBJ1-2; D possibly corresponds to TRBD1 (6 bases). Germline V lookup: CDR1 MNHNS, CDR2 SASEGT. CDR3 length equals 14 residues.

The sample holds many counts of this clonotype. This rearrangement joins TRBV20-1 to TRBJ2-7; TRBD2 matches 8 bases. This CDR3 has 14 amino acids. With 5 bases clipped from V and 6 bases from J, the junction kept 12 bases outside the gene matches. CDR1 and CDR2 (germline): DFQATT, SNEGSKA (reference sequence). CDR3 protein: CSASTAGALSEQYF. The CDR3, as DNA: TGCAGTGCTTCTACAGCGGGAGCCCTCTCCGAGCAGTACTTC.

With respect to this clonotype: One end of the junction fails to match germline, which may point to a read error. This chain links TRBV19 with TRBJ1-5; D remains ambiguous. Germline lookup yields CDR1 LNHDA and CDR2 SQIVND (reference sequence). The CDR3 loop spans 13 amino acids. DNA of the CDR3: TGTGCCAGTAGAGGAAAGGGCAATCAGCCCCAACATTTT. As protein: CASRGKGNQPQHF. Full variable domain (missing parts from reference TRBV19 and TRBJ1-5): DGGITQSPKYLFRKEGQNVTLSCEQNLNHDAMYWYRQDPGQGLRLIYYSQIVNDFQKGDIAEGYSVSREKKESFPLTVTSAQKNPTAFYLCASRGKGNQPQHFGDGTRLSIL.

The chain links TRBV19 to TRBJ1-6; D gene unclear. CDR1 and CDR2 (germline): LNHDA, SQIVND (reference sequence). Trimming removed 7 bases at V and 6 bases at J, with 19 bases between. The CDR3 has 16 amino acids. The CDR3 protein is CASITGPGRINSPLHF. The CDR3 bases are TGTGCCAGTATTACCGGCCCTGGACGGATTAATTCACCCCTCCACTTT.

In its sample, this clonotype was seen a few times. This chain uses TRBV7-3 with TRBJ2-4, with 10 bases matching TRBD2. From germline, CDR1 is SGHTA and CDR2 FQGTGA. This CDR3 is 16 amino acids long. After removal of 2 bases from V and 3 bases from J, the junction contained 4 bases not matched to a gene. The CDR3 protein is CASSLLASGGKNIQYF. CDR3 coding DNA: TGTGCCAGCAGCTTATTGGCTAGCGGGGGCAAAAACATTCAGTACTTC.

In regard to this clonotype: At one end the junction does not follow the germline gene, possibly because of a read error. V and J are TRBV19 and TRBJ2-2, with D possibly being TRBD2 (6 bases). CDR3 length: 16 residues. Germline V gene data show CDR1 as LNHDA and CDR2 as SQIVND (reference sequence). The CDR3 loop is CASTLRKRANTGDLFF. The CDR3 nucleotides read TGTGCCAGTACCCTGCGAAAGCGGGCGAACACCGGGGATCTGTTTTTT.